The subject of this entry is one T cell receptor beta chain. Its antigen is currently unknown. This CDR3 spans 17 amino acids. Germline CDR1 is MGHRA and CDR2 is YSYEKL. V gave up 5 bases and J gave up 0 bases; unmatched junction bases: 9. This sample is drawn from a study of regulatory T cells in long-lasting Graves disease. Time point described: newly diagnosed GD, antithyroid drugs for less than 3 months. From RNA extracted from PBMCs, the TCR library was made. Researchers made TCR beta libraries by using iRepertoire HTBI primers and running Arm-PCR on CDR3 regions. One entry per CDR3 protein, called by TCRdb with MiXCR from the multiplex PCR reads. The sample includes 350,000 to 400,000 distinct CDR3 sequences, 15% to 18% of them seen just once. Points from the study as a whole: New patients shared fewer public clonotypes (approximately 970) than persistent patients did (approximately 2,700).

The starting material was peripheral blood mononuclear cells (PBMCs), obtained at new diagnosis, from a patient treated with antithyroid drugs. This TCR was sampled from a female donor with Graves disease. V gene TRBV4-1 combines with J gene TRBJ2-3; TRBD2 aligns across 9 bases. The DNA for the CDR3 is TGCGCCAGCAGCTTTCGGGCGGGGGGGCCGAGCACAGATACGCAGTATTTT. As protein: CASSFRAGGPSTDTQYF.